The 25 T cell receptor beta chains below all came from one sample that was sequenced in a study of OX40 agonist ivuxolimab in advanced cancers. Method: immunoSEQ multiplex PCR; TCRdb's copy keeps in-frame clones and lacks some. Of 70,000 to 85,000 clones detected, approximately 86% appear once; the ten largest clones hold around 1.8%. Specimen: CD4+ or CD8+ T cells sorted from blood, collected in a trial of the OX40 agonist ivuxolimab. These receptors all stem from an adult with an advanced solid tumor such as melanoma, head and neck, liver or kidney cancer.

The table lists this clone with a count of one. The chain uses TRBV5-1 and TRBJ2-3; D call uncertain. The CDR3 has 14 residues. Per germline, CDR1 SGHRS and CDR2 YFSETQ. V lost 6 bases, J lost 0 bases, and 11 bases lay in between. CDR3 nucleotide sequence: TGCGCCAGCAACACACAGACAAGCACAGATACGCAGTATTTT. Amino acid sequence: CASNTQTSTDTQYF.

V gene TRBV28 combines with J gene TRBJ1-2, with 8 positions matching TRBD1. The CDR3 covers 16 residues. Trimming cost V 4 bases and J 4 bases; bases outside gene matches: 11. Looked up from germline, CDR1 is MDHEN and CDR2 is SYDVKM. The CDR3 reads CASSSNLRGRPYGYTF. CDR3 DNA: TGTGCCAGCAGTTCCAACCTCAGGGGGCGCCCCTATGGCTACACCTTC.

Written as DNA, the CDR3 is TGTGCCAGCAGCCGTTCCTTCACTCTTAGCTCCTACAATGAGCAGTTCTTC. It is translated as CASSRSFTLSSYNEQFF. The chain employs TRBV27 and TRBJ2-1; the D is unclear. The length of the CDR3 is 17 residues. Trimming took 6 bases from V and 0 from J, leaving 18 bases between them. The germline CDR1 and CDR2 sequences are MNHEY and SMNVEV (reference sequence).

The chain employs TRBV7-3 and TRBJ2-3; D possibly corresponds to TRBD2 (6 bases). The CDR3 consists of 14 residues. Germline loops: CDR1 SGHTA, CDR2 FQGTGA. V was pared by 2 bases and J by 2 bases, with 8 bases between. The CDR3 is CASSLAGPTDTQYF. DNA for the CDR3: TGTGCCAGCAGCTTAGCGGGACCCACAGATACGCAGTATTTT.

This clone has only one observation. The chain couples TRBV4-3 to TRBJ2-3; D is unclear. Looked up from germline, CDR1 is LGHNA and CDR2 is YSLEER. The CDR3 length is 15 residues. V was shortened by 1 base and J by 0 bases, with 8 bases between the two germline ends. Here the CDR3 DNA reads TGCGCCAGCAGCCAAGGGACGGCAAGCACAGATACGCAGTATTTT. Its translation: CASSQGTASTDTQYF.

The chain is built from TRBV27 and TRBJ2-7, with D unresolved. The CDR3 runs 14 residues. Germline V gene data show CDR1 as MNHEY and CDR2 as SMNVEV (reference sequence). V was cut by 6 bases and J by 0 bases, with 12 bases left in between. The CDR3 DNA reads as TGTGCCAGCAGCCCCTTCTCCGGCTCCTACGAGCAGTACTTC. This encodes CASSPFSGSYEQYF.

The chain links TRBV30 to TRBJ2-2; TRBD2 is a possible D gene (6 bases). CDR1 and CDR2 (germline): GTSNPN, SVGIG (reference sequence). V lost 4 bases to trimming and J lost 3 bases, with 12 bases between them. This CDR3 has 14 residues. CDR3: CAWKASEYTGELFF. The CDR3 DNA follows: TGTGCCTGGAAGGCTAGCGAGTACACCGGGGAGCTGTTTTTT.

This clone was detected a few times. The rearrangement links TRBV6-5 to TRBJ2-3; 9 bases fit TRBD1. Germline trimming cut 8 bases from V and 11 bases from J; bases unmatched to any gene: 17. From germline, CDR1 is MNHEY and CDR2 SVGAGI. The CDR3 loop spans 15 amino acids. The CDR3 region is CASEKAGTGFNVQYF. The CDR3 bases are TGTGCCAGCGAAAAGGCCGGGACAGGGTTTAATGTGCAGTATTTT.

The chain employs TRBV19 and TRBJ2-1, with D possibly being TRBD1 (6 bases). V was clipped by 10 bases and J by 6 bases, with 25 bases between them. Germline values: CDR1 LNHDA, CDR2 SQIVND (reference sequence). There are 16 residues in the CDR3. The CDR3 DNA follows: TGTGCCACCCGCCGGGACACTCGTCGGGCGGTCAATGAGCAGTTCTTC. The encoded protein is CATRRDTRRAVNEQFF.

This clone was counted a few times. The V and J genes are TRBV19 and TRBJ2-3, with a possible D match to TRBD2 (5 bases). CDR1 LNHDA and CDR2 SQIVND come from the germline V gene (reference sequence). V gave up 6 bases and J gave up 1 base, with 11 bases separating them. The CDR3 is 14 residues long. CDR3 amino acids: CASSPTGGTDTQYF. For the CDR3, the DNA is TGTGCCAGTAGCCCGACCGGGGGCACAGATACGCAGTATTTT. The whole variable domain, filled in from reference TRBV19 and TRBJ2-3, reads DGGITQSPKYLFRKEGQNVTLSCEQNLNHDAMYWYRQDPGQGLRLIYYSQIVNDFQKGDIAEGYSVSREKKESFPLTVTSAQKNPTAFYLCASSPTGGTDTQYFGPGTRLTVL.

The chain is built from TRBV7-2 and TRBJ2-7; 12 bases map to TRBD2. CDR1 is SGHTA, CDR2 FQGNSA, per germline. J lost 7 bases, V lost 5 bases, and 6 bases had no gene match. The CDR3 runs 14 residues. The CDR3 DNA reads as TGTGCCAGCAGCCCTAGCGGGAGGGCCGAAGAGCAGTACTTC. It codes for CASSPSGRAEEQYF.

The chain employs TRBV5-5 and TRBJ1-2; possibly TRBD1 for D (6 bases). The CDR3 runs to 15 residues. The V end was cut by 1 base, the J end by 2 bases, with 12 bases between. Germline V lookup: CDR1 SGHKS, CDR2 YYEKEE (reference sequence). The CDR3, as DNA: TGTGCCAGCAGCTTGTCAGGGGTTGGGAACTATGGCTACACCTTC. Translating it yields CASSLSGVGNYGYTF.

This CDR3 is CASSQGTGYGYTF. CDR3 coding DNA: TGCGCCAGCAGTCAGGGTACTGGCTATGGCTACACCTTC. The V call is TRBV4-1, the J call TRBJ1-2; a possible D gene is TRBD1 (5 bases). Germline V gene data show CDR1 as MGHRA and CDR2 as YSYEKL. V gave up 6 bases and J gave up 4 bases, with 12 bases separating them. The CDR3 consists of 13 residues.

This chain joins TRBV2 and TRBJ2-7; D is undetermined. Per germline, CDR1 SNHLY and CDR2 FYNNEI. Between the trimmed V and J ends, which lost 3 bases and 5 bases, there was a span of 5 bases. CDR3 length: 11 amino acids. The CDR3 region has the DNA TGTGCCAGCAGTGACATCGACGAGCAGTACTTC. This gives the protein CASSDIDEQYF.

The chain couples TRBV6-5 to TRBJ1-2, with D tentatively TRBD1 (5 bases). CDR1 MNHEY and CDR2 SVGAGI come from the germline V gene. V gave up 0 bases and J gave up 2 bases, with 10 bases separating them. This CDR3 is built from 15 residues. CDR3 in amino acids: CASSYSNSGNYGYTF. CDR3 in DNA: TGTGCCAGCAGTTACTCGAATTCAGGGAACTATGGCTACACCTTC.

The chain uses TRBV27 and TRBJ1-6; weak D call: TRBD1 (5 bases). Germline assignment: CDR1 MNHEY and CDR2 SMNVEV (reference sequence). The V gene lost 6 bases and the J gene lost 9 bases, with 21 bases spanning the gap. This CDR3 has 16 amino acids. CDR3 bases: TGTGCCAGCAGCTCTCGAACCGGGACTCGGGCTTCACCCCTCCACTTT. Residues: CASSSRTGTRASPLHF.

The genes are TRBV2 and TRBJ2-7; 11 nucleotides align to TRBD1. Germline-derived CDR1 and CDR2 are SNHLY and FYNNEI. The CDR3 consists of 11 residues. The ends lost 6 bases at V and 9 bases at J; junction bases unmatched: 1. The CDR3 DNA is TGTGCCAGCAGAGGACAGGGGGCGCAGTACTTC. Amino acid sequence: CASRGQGAQYF.

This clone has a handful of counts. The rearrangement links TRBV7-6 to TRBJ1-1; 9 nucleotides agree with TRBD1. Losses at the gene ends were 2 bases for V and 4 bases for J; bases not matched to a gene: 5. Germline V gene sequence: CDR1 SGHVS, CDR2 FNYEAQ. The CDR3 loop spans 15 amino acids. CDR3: CASSLTGQGSTEAFF. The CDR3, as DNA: TGTGCCAGCAGCTTAACTGGACAGGGGTCCACTGAAGCTTTCTTT.

CDR3 in DNA: TGTGCCAGCAGCCCCGGACAGGGCGTGGATCAGCCCCAGCATTTT. This gives the protein CASSPGQGVDQPQHF. The chain employs TRBV7-9 and TRBJ1-5; 8 bases are shared with TRBD1. V dropped 5 bases and J dropped 5; count of bases not matched to a gene: 8. The CDR3 loop spans 15 amino acids. CDR1 and CDR2 from the germline V gene are SEHNR and FQNEAQ (reference sequence).

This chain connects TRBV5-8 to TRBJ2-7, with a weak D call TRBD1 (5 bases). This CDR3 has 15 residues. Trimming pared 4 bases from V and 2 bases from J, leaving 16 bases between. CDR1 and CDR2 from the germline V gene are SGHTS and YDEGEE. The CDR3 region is CASSRAGPGAYEQYF. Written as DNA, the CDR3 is TGTGCCAGCAGCAGAGCAGGGCCCGGAGCCTACGAGCAGTACTTC.

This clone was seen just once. In DNA form, the CDR3 reads TGTGCCAGCTCCCAAGGGTCGGTGCAGGTAGAGCAGTACTTC. Protein: CASSQGSVQVEQYF. This chain uses TRBV18 with TRBJ2-7; no firm D call. CDR1 and CDR2 (germline): KGHSH, LQKENI. The length of the CDR3 is 14 residues. The V end was cut by 6 bases, the J end by 7 bases, with 19 bases between.

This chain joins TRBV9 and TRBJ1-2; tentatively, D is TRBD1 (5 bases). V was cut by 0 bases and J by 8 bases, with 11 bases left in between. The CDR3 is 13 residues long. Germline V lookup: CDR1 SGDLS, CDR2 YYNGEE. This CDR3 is CASSVDAGPGYTF. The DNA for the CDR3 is TGTGCCAGCAGCGTAGATGCGGGGCCGGGCTACACCTTC.

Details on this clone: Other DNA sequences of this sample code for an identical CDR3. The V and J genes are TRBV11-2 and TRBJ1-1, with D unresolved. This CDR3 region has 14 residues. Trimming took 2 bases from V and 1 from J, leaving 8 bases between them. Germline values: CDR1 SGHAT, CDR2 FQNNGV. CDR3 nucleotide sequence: TGTGCCAGCAGCTTACCGCGACAGAACACTGAAGCTTTCTTT. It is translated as CASSLPRQNTEAFF.

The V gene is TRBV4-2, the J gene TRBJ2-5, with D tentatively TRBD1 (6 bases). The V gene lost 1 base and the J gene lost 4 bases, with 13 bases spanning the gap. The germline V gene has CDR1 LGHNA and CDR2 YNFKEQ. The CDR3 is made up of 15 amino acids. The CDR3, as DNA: TGTGCCAGCAGCCAAGCCGACAGGACTCGAGAGACCCAGTACTTC. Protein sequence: CASSQADRTRETQYF.

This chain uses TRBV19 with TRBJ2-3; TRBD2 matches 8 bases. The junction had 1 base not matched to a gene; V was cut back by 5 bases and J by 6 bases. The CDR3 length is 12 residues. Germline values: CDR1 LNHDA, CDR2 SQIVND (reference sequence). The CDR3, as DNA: TGTGCCAGTAGTTCTAGCGGGGATACGCAGTATTTT. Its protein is CASSSSGDTQYF. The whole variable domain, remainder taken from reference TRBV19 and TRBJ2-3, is DGGITQSPKYLFRKEGQNVTLSCEQNLNHDAMYWYRQDPGQGLRLIYYSQIVNDFQKGDIAEGYSVSREKKESFPLTVTSAQKNPTAFYLCASSSSGDTQYFGPGTRLTVL.